This record looks at one T cell receptor beta chain sequence and its context. The antigen is not known. The CDR3 totals 16 residues. Losses at the gene ends were 7 bases for V and 4 bases for J; bases not matched to a gene: 13. Germline assignment: CDR1 SGHAT and CDR2 FQNNGV. The sample comes from a study of T cell repertoires in cytomegalovirus infection. TCRdb independently ran MiXCR on the reads; one entry per CDR3 protein. The sample contains roughly 730,000 distinct CDR3 sequences, around 35% of which appear only once. The V and J genes are TRBV11-2 and TRBJ2-3, with 8 bases identical to TRBD2. The material was cultured PBMCs, obtained from culture after CMV antigen stimulation. The source is a human donor in good health (CMV status not recorded). Some clones in this sample may be carry-over from other donors' samples. This chain's CDR3 is CASTQHPGLGADTQYF. In nucleotides, the CDR3 is TGTGCCAGCACCCAACACCCGGGACTAGGTGCAGATACGCAGTATTTT. The whole variable domain, filled in from reference TRBV11-2 and TRBJ2-3, reads EAGVAQSPRYKIIEKRQSVAFWCNPISGHATLYWYQQILGQGPKLLIQFQNNGVVDDSQLPKDRFSAERLKGVDSTLKIQPAKLEDSAVYLCASTQHPGLGADTQYFGPGTRLTVL.